Sequencing of this T cell receptor beta chain was carried out in a study of cytomegalovirus exposure and HLA in healthy donors. Overall study findings and caveats: After further analysis at a later stage, 16,951 TCR beta sequences were associated with HLA alleles at 0.05 false discovery rate. Most TCR beta V segments were productive about 87% or about 30% of the time in an earlier analysis. Judged likely to be a sequencing artifact was a cluster of highly shared sequence variants. With later analysis, a missense DCLRE1C variant became linked to TCR beta V- and J-gene trimming.

Trimming took off 0 bases at V and 0 bases at J, with 10 bases between the two ends. Germline values: CDR1 SGHRS, CDR2 YFSETQ. CDR3 size: 16 residues. The PCR contained 60 Vbeta and 13 Jbeta primers. Clones were read by immunoSEQ multiplex PCR, and TCRdb kept only the in-frame ones, dropping some. This sample has 150,000 or so clones, with approximately 83% found just once. Notes on this clone: Its antigen is unknown.

This TCR was recovered from a young man in good health and CMV-seropositive. The sample consisted of PBMCs. The V and J genes are TRBV5-1 and TRBJ1-3; D is undetermined. CDR3 sequence (DNA): TGCGCCAGCAGCTTGGTTGCGTCGAGCTCTGGAAACACCATATATTTT. Translation: CASSLVASSSGNTIYF.